Each of the 2 T cell receptor beta chains below was sequenced from the same sample in a study of OX40 agonist ivuxolimab in advanced cancers. TCRdb's table, derived via immunoSEQ multiplex PCR, lists solely in-frame clones and lacks some. The data contain 25,000 to 35,000 clones, 65% to 75% of them singletons. Sequences were derived from CD4+ or CD8+ T cells sorted from blood, sampled in a trial of the OX40 agonist ivuxolimab. The source of these receptors is an adult with an advanced solid tumor such as melanoma, head and neck, liver or kidney cancer.

The CDR3 DNA reads TGTGCCAGCAGTTACGACAGGGATGTTGGGGGCTACACCTTC. Protein sequence: CASSYDRDVGGYTF. The chain joins TRBV6-5 to TRBJ1-2; 7 bases match TRBD1. This CDR3 has 14 residues. V lost 2 bases, J lost 8 bases, and 8 bases stayed unmatched. In germline, CDR1 is MNHEY, CDR2 SVGAGI.

This clone was observed a few times. The DNA for the CDR3 is TGTGCCAGCAGTTACCAAGTCGGGGGGGCAGGGGAGCAGTTCTTC. Translating it yields CASSYQVGGAGEQFF. The chain joins TRBV27 to TRBJ2-1; 8 bases fit TRBD2. The CDR3 is 15 residues long. Germline V gene sequence: CDR1 MNHEY, CDR2 SMNVEV (reference sequence). Losses at the gene ends were 4 bases for V and 10 bases for J; bases not matched to a gene: 12.